A selection of T cell receptor beta chains follows, all from one sample in a study of beta chain features in type 1 diabetes. Method: immunoSEQ multiplex PCR; TCRdb's copy keeps in-frame clones and lacks some. The data contain approximately 150,000 clones, 9% of them seen just once; the ten biggest clones take up under 0.9%. Sequences were obtained from central memory CD4+ T cells from blood. The receptor set was obtained from a man aged 25 to 40 with type 1 diabetes. CDR3s include the opening cysteine and the closing phenylalanine or tryptophan.

J gene: TRBJ1-6; V gene: TRBV30; CDR3 protein: CAWRSGRDSPLHF
J gene: TRBJ1-1; V gene: TRBV28; CDR3 protein: CASIGEGITEAFF
J gene: TRBJ2-1; V gene: TRBV29-1; CDR3 protein: CSVSGLAGHNEQFF
J gene: TRBJ1-1; V gene: TRBV29-1; CDR3 protein: CSVGSGWGMNTEAFF
J gene: TRBJ1-1; V gene: TRBV6-5; CDR3 protein: CASSYDSMNTEAFF
J gene: TRBJ2-1; V gene: TRBV27; CDR3 protein: CASSGLAGGPRPYNEQFF
J gene: TRBJ2-7; V gene: TRBV5-6; CDR3 protein: CASSPSLSSYEQYF
J gene: TRBJ2-1; V gene: TRBV6-5; CDR3 protein: CASRPTQGSEQFF
J gene: TRBJ1-2; V gene: TRBV28; CDR3 protein: CASSHRGGYTF
J gene: TRBJ2-5; V gene: TRBV7-9; CDR3 protein: CASSFPSGGAQETQYF
J gene: TRBJ2-7; V gene: TRBV28; CDR3 protein: CASSLGGQGSGEQYF
J gene: TRBJ2-5; V gene: TRBV28; CDR3 protein: CASSVASHQETQYF
J gene: TRBJ2-7; V gene: TRBV10-3; CDR3 protein: CAISPQGHEQYF
J gene: TRBJ2-3; V gene: TRBV4-2; CDR3 protein: CASRTSITDTQYF
J gene: TRBJ2-1; V gene: TRBV11-2; CDR3 protein: CASSFSVDNEQFF
J gene: TRBJ2-1; V gene: TRBV27; CDR3 protein: CASSLETGWGNEQFF
J gene: TRBJ2-5; V gene: TRBV19; CDR3 protein: CASSDFALQTQYF
J gene: TRBJ2-3; V gene: TRBV29-1; CDR3 protein: CSGGGGSTDTQYF
J gene: TRBJ1-6; V gene: TRBV7-9; CDR3 protein: CASSTDIYNSPLHF
J gene: TRBJ2-7; V gene: TRBV27; CDR3 protein: CASSPSQGIYEQYF
J gene: TRBJ2-1; V gene: TRBV29-1; CDR3 protein: CSVETPEVVNEQFF
J gene: TRBJ2-3; V gene: TRBV28; CDR3 protein: CASASTSGVRDTQYF
J gene: TRBJ2-7; V gene: TRBV5-5; CDR3 protein: CASSLEDTGVLYEQYF
J gene: TRBJ1-2; V gene: TRBV9; CDR3 protein: CASSGDRGHWNYGYTF
J gene: TRBJ2-1; V gene: TRBV6-5; CDR3 protein: CASSLGQARNEQFF
J gene: TRBJ2-3; V gene: TRBV28; CDR3 protein: CASRTGGDTQYF
J gene: TRBJ1-5; V gene: TRBV28; CDR3 protein: CASSFLGRQPQHF
J gene: TRBJ1-1; V gene: TRBV10-3; CDR3 protein: CAISESAGAEDTEAFF
J gene: TRBJ1-2; V gene: TRBV4-2; CDR3 protein: CASSQERFYGYTF
J gene: TRBJ2-3; V gene: TRBV11-2; CDR3 protein: CASSRLTRPTATDTQYF
J gene: TRBJ2-2; V gene: TRBV2; CDR3 protein: CASGAGLAFTGELFF
J gene: TRBJ2-6; V gene: TRBV18; CDR3 protein: CASSPLTYRSGANVLTF
J gene: TRBJ2-3; V gene: TRBV5-4; CDR3 protein: CASSFPTDTQYF
J gene: TRBJ1-5; V gene: TRBV2; CDR3 protein: CASRGLAGNQPQHF
J gene: TRBJ1-6; V gene: TRBV2; CDR3 protein: CASSDATGRSPLHF
J gene: TRBJ1-6; V gene: TRBV19; CDR3 protein: CASSPLAGLHSPLHF
J gene: TRBJ2-2; V gene: TRBV29-1; CDR3 protein: CSVGTGRTGELFF
J gene: TRBJ1-1; V gene: TRBV6-1; CDR3 protein: CASSSGQHEAFF
J gene: TRBJ1-5; V gene: TRBV7-9; CDR3 protein: CASSLHEGGQPQHF
J gene: TRBJ2-3; V gene: TRBV7-3; CDR3 protein: CASSPSGGGTDTQYF
J gene: TRBJ1-6; V gene: TRBV5-6; CDR3 protein: CASSWGPGTGNSPLHF
J gene: TRBJ2-3; V gene: TRBV14; CDR3 protein: CASRMLSRQGPIRWDTDTQYF
J gene: TRBJ2-7; V gene: TRBV9; CDR3 protein: CASSATGDEQYF
J gene: TRBJ2-5; V gene: TRBV7-2; CDR3 protein: CASSSPGSYQETQYF
J gene: TRBJ2-7; V gene: TRBV29-1; CDR3 protein: CSVLRQGPHEQYF
J gene: TRBJ1-2; V gene: TRBV27; CDR3 protein: CASTRQGAPGYTF
J gene: TRBJ2-1; V gene: TRBV4-2; CDR3 protein: CASSPRTSGALNEQFF
J gene: TRBJ1-5; V gene: TRBV28; CDR3 protein: CASSLGVGNQPQHF
J gene: TRBJ1-2; V gene: TRBV4-2; CDR3 protein: CASSQESHYGYTF
J gene: TRBJ2-2; V gene: TRBV9; CDR3 protein: CASSPGVTNTGELFF
J gene: TRBJ2-1; V gene: TRBV19; CDR3 protein: CASSYLAGGDEQFF
J gene: TRBJ2-3; V gene: TRBV19; CDR3 protein: CATGRETQYF
J gene: TRBJ1-1; V gene: TRBV20-1; CDR3 protein: CSAPRNTEAFF
J gene: TRBJ2-3; V gene: TRBV9; CDR3 protein: CASSDSSSADTQYF
J gene: TRBJ2-5; V gene: TRBV9; CDR3 protein: CASSAHGETQYF
J gene: TRBJ2-3; V gene: TRBV25-1; CDR3 protein: CASSDFSLYTDTQYF
J gene: TRBJ2-7; V gene: TRBV4-3; CDR3 protein: CASSHTMMESEQYF